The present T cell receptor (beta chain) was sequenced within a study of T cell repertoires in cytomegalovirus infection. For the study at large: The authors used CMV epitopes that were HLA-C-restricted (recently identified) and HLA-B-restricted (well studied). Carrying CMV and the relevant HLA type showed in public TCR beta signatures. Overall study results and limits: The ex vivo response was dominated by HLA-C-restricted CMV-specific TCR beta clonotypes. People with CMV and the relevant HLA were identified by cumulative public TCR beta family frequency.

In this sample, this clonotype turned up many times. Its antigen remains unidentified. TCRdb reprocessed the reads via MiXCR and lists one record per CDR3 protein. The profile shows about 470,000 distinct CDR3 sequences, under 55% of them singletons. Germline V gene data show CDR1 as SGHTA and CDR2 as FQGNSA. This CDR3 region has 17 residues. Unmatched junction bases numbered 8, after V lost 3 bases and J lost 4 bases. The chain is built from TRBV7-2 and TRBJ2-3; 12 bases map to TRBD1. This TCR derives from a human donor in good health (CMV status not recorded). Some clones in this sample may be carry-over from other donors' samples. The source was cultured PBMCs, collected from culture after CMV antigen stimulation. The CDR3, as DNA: TGTGCCAGCAGCTTTCTACCGGGACAGGGGGCGTCAGATACGCAGTATTTT. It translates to CASSFLPGQGASDTQYF.